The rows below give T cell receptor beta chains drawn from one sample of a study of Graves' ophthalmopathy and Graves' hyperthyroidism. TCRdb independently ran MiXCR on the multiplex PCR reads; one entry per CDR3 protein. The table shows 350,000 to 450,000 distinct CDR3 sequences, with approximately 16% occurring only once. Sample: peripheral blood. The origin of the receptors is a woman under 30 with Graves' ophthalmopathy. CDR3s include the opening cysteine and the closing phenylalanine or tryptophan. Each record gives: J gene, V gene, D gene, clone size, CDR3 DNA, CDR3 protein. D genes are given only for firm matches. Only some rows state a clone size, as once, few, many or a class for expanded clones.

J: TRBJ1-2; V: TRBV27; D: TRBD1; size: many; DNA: TGTGCCAGCAGTTCGCCTATCCAGGGGGGCCATGGCTACACCTTC; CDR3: CASSSPIQGGHGYTF
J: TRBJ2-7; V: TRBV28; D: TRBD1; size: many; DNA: TGTGCCAGCACCCCCTTTTTAAAGGGACAGGGGTTCTCGTACGAGCAGTACTTC; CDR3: CASTPFLKGQGFSYEQYF
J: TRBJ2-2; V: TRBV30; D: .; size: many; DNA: TGTGCCTGGAGTGTACAGGTCCCCGGGGAGCTGTTTTTT; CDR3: CAWSVQVPGELFF
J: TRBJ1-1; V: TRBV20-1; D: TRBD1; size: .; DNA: TGCAGTGCGGGGGGACAGCCGAACACTGAAGCTTTCTTT; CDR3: CSAGGQPNTEAFF
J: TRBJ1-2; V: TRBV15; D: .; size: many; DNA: TGTGCCACCAGCCCGTCGAACCTCTATGGCTACACCTTC; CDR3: CATSPSNLYGYTF
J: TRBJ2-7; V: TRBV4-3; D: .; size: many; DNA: TGCGCCAGCAGCCAAGATCCTAGCGCAATCTACGAGCAGTACTTC; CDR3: CASSQDPSAIYEQYF
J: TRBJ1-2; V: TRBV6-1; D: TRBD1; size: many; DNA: TGTGCCAGCAGCGATACAGGGGGCACCTATGGCTACACCTTC; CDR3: CASSDTGGTYGYTF
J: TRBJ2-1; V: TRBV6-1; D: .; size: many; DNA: TGTGCCAGCAGTCCTTGGAGGGGACCGCAGTTCTTC; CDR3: CASSPWRGPQFF
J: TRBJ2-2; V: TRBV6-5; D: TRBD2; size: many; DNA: TGTGCCAGCAGAACTAGCGGGAGGGGGACCGGGGAGCTGTTTTTT; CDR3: CASRTSGRGTGELFF
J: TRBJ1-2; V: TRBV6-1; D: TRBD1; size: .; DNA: TGTGCCAGCAGTCGCCGACAGGGTTGGAGCTATGGCTACACCTTC; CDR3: CASSRRQGWSYGYTF
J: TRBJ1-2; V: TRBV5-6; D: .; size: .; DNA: TGTGCCAGCAGCTTGGTTGTGGGGCTCGAATATGGCTACACCTTC; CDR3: CASSLVVGLEYGYTF
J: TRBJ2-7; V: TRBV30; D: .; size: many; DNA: TGTGCCTGGACCGGGACACCTTTCTACGAGCAGTACTTC; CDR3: CAWTGTPFYEQYF
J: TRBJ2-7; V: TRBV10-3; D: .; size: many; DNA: TGTGCCATCAGTGAGTTGACAGGCGAGCAGTACTTC; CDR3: CAISELTGEQYF
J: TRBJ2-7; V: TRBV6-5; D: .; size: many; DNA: TGTGCCAGCAGTTACTCGAGGGTCAGCTCCTACGAGCAGTACTTC; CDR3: CASSYSRVSSYEQYF
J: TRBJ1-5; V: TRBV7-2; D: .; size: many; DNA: TGTGCCAGCAGCTTACGCAGGTTGGACAATCAGCCCCAGCATTTT; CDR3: CASSLRRLDNQPQHF
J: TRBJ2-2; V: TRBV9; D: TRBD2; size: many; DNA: TGTGCCAGCAGCTTTCGACTAGCGGGAGGGACCGGGGAGCTGTTTTTT; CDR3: CASSFRLAGGTGELFF
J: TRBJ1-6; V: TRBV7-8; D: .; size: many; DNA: TGTGCCAGCAGCTTAGCGACTGGAAATTCGCCCCTCCACTTT; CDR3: CASSLATGNSPLHF
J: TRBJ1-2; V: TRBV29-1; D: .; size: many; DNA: TGCAGCGTTGCGGACAGTCACTATGGCTACACCTTC; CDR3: CSVADSHYGYTF
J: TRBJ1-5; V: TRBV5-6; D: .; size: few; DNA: TGTGCCAGCACCAACAGCAGGTTGGGGTCGGGTCAGCCCCAGCATTTT; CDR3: CASTNSRLGSGQPQHF
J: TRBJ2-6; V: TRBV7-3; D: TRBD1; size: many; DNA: TGTGCCAGCAGCTCAGGGGGCTCTGGGGCCAACGTCCTGACTTTC; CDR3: CASSSGGSGANVLTF
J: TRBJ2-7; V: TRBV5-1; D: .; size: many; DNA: TGCGCCAGCAGCTTGGACGCGACAGATTACGAGCAGTACTTC; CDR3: CASSLDATDYEQYF
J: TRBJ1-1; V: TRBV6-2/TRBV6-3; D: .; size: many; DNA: TGTGTCAGCAGCCCCAGGGGCGCGAGGACTGAAGCTTTCTTT; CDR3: CVSSPRGARTEAFF
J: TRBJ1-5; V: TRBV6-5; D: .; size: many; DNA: TGTGCCAGCAGTTTAACAGGGTTGGAGGATCAGCCCCAGCATTTT; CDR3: CASSLTGLEDQPQHF
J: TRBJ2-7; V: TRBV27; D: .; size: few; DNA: TGTGCCAGCAGTTTAACGGCCGGGAGTTCCCACTACGAGCAGTACTTC; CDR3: CASSLTAGSSHYEQYF
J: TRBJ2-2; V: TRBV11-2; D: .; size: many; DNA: TGTGCCAGCAGCTTCTCGACAGTGAAATCGAACACCGGGGAGCTGTTTTTT; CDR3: CASSFSTVKSNTGELFF
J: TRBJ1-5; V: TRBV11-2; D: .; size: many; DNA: TGTGCCAGCAGCTTGGATTCTCAGGGCGGTCAGCCCCAGCATTTT; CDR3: CASSLDSQGGQPQHF
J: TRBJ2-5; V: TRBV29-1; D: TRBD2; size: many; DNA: TGCAGCGTTGAAGAATGGGCCGCCCCGGGAGCGGGAGATTGGGAGACCCAGTACTTC; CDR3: CSVEEWAAPGAGDWETQYF
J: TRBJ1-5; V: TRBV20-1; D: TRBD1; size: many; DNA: TGCAGTGCTAGAGATTCAGGGGGGGTAGGCAATCAGCCCCAGCATTTT; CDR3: CSARDSGGVGNQPQHF
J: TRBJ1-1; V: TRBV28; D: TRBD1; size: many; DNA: TGTGCCAGCAGCCGGACAGGGGAATTGAACACTGAAGCTTTCTTT; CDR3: CASSRTGELNTEAFF
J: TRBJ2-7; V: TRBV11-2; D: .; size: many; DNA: TGTGCCAGCAGCTTAGACGCAACTCCCTACGAGCAGTACTTC; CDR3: CASSLDATPYEQYF
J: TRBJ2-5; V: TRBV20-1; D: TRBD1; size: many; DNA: TGCAGTGCTAGATCAGGGGGAAAAGAGACCCAGTACTTC; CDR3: CSARSGGKETQYF
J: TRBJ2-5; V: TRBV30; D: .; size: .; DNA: TGTGCCTGGAGTGTAGCGGGCGGGGAGACCCAGTACTTC; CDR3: CAWSVAGGETQYF
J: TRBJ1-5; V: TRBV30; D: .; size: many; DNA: TGTGCCTGGAGTACGGGGCCCAATCAGCCCCAGCATTTT; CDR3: CAWSTGPNQPQHF
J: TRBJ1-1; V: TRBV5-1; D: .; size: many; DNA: TGCGCCAGCACCTCACAGACAAACACTGAAGCTTTCTTT; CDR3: CASTSQTNTEAFF
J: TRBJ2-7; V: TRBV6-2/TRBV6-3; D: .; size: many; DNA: TGTGCCAGCAGTTTGCAAGCCTACGAGCAGTACTTC; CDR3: CASSLQAYEQYF
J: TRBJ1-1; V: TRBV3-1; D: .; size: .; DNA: TGTGCCAGCAGCCACGCGGCCGTAATGAACACTGAAGCTTTCTTT; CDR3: CASSHAAVMNTEAFF
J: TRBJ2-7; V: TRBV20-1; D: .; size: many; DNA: TGCAGTGCTAGGATCTCGGGCTACGAGCAGTACTTC; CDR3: CSARISGYEQYF
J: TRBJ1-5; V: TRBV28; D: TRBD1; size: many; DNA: TGTGCCAGCAGCAGTTGGTCGGGACAGGGAGGCAATCAGCCCCAGCATTTT; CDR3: CASSSWSGQGGNQPQHF
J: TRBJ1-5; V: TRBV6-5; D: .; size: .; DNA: TGTGCCAGCAGTTACGCGACAGGCCATAGCAATCAGCCCCAGCATTTT; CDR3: CASSYATGHSNQPQHF
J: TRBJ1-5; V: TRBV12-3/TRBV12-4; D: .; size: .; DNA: TGTGCCAGCATGACGGTGGGTCAGCCCCAGCATTTT; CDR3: CASMTVGQPQHF
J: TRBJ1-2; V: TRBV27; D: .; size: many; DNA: TGTGCCAGCAGTTTTAAACAGGGCGTTGGCTATGGCTACACCTTC; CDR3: CASSFKQGVGYGYTF
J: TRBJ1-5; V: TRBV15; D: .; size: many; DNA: TGTGCCACCGGACAGAGAGATTTCAATCAGCCCCAGCATTTT; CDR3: CATGQRDFNQPQHF
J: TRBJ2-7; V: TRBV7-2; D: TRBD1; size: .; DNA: TGTGCCAGCAGCTCATGGACAGGGGAGGGCTACGAGCAGTACTTC; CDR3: CASSSWTGEGYEQYF
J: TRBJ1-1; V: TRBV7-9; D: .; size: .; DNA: TGTGCCAGCAGTACAGGGCCCCCCGGCACTGAAGCTTTCTTT; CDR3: CASSTGPPGTEAFF
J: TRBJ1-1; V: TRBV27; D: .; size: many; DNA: TGTGCCAGCAGGTCCCTCTTGGGGACTGAAGCTTTCTTT; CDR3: CASRSLLGTEAFF
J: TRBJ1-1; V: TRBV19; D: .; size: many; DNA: TGTGCCAGTAGTATAGGGGTAGGATGGGGGACTGAAGCTTTCTTT; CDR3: CASSIGVGWGTEAFF
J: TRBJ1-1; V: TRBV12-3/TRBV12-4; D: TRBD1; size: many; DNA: TGTGCCAGCAGTTTGCGTACGACTATTACAGGGGGCTTGACTGAAGCTTTCTTT; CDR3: CASSLRTTITGGLTEAFF
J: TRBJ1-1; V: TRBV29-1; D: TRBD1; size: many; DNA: TGCAGCGGGGGGACAGGGGGCACTGAAGCTTTCTTT; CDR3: CSGGTGGTEAFF